Listed below are T cell receptor beta chains from one sample, sequenced in a study of blood T cell repertoires in COVID-19. The table came from immunoSEQ multiplex PCR; TCRdb's copy has only in-frame clones and leaves some out. In the table there are approximately 140,000 clones, 79% of which are singletons. Sequenced input: peripheral blood. These receptors were taken from a man in his 60s with acute or convalescent COVID-19. Both conserved end residues are part of each CDR3. Each record gives: J gene, V gene, clone size, D gene, CDR3 DNA, CDR3 protein. A D gene is named only where the DNA matches it firmly. The listing skips clone size in some rows; elsewhere it reads once, few, many or a size class.

TRBJ1-4,TRBV5-1,-,TRBD1,TGCGCCAGCAGCTCGGCCCCTTCGGGACAGCCAAACTACCATGAAAAACTGTTTTTT,CASSSAPSGQPNYHEKLFF
TRBJ2-1,TRBV6-5,few,TRBD2,TGTGCCAGCAGAGGGGATAGCGGGAGTGTTAATGAGCAGTTCTTC,CASRGDSGSVNEQFF
TRBJ1-2,TRBV4-3,-,-,TGCGCCAGCAGCCAAGAAGGCACAGGAGTACGCGGCTACACCTTC,CASSQEGTGVRGYTF
TRBJ2-4,TRBV5-1,-,-,TGCGCCAGCAGCGACTCGGGAGCCAAAAACATTCAGTACTTC,CASSDSGAKNIQYF
TRBJ2-3,TRBV7-9,-,-,TGTGCCAGCAGCTTAAGGGGGGACAGCCGCACAGATACGCAGTATTTT,CASSLRGDSRTDTQYF
TRBJ1-2,TRBV9,once,TRBD1,TGTGCCAGCAGCGTAGGTTCGGAGGGGGCCCGCCACACCTTC,CASSVGSEGARHTF
TRBJ2-1,TRBV4-2,-,-,TGTGCCAGCAGCCAAGTAGGAACTAGCTCCTACAATGAGCAGTTCTTC,CASSQVGTSSYNEQFF
TRBJ2-4,TRBV19,-,TRBD1,TGTGCCAGTAGTCCAAAAGGACAGGGTTTCAGGGCCAAAAACATTCAGTACTTC,CASSPKGQGFRAKNIQYF
TRBJ2-2,TRBV4-3,-,-,TGCGCCAGCAGCCAAGGAGGAACGAACACCGGGGAGCTGTTTTTT,CASSQGGTNTGELFF
TRBJ2-3,TRBV23-1,-,TRBD2,TGCGCCAGCAGTCATGTAACTAGCGGGAGGGTAGAGAGCACAGATACGCAGTATTTT,CASSHVTSGRVESTDTQYF
TRBJ2-2,TRBV28,-,-,TGTGCCAGCAGTTTAATAAGGCAGGGGGGCACCGGGGAGCTGTTTTTT,CASSLIRQGGTGELFF
TRBJ2-1,TRBV11-3,-,TRBD2,TGTGCCAGCAGCTTAAGGGGAGCGGGAGGGCACCCCTCCTACAATGAGCAGTTCTTC,CASSLRGAGGHPSYNEQFF
TRBJ1-1,TRBV7-2,-,-,TGTGCCAGCAGCCAGATCTTAGTCAACGGGGAAGCTTTCTTT,CASSQILVNGEAFF
TRBJ1-6,TRBV19,-,-,TGTGCCAGTTCGGGACTGCGTAATTCACCCCTCCACTTT,CASSGLRNSPLHF
TRBJ2-3,TRBV29-1,few,TRBD2,TGCAGCGTTGACCAGCCAACGGGAGGGCCTATCGGCACAGATACGCAGTATTTT,CSVDQPTGGPIGTDTQYF
TRBJ1-5,TRBV9,few,-,TGTGCCAGCAGCGCCGGGACACTTAGCAATCAGCCCCAGCATTTT,CASSAGTLSNQPQHF
TRBJ2-7,TRBV18,-,TRBD1,TGTGCCAGCTCCATGGGGCTTGACAGGGGGCGGTACGAGCAGTACTTC,CASSMGLDRGRYEQYF
TRBJ2-2,TRBV2,-,-,TGTGCCAGCATCAGGAAGGCAGCCGGAGGCACCGGGGAGCTGTTTTTT,CASIRKAAGGTGELFF
TRBJ1-5,TRBV5-5,-,TRBD1,TGTGCCAGCAGCCTGGCGGGACAGAGGAGCAATCAGCCCCAGCATTTT,CASSLAGQRSNQPQHF
TRBJ1-2,TRBV7-8,-,-,TGTGCCAGCAGCTTAGGACTCGCTTCCTATGGCTACACCTTC,CASSLGLASYGYTF
TRBJ2-1,TRBV18,-,TRBD2,TGTGCCAGCTCACCACGGGGACTAGCGGGATCCAATGAGCAGTTCTTC,CASSPRGLAGSNEQFF
TRBJ1-1,TRBV30,-,TRBD1,TGTGCCTGGGGACAGGGGCCAACTGAAGCTTTCTTT,CAWGQGPTEAFF
TRBJ1-2,TRBV10-3,-,-,TGTGCCATCAGTCGGGACACCTATGGCTACACCTTC,CAISRDTYGYTF
TRBJ1-2,TRBV7-9,-,TRBD1,TGTGCCAGCAGCTTAGACAGGGGAACTAACACCTTC,CASSLDRGTNTF
TRBJ1-6,TRBV19,-,-,TGTGCCACCAAGGGGGATCCGGGATCACCCCTCCACTTT,CATKGDPGSPLHF
TRBJ2-2,TRBV5-1,-,TRBD1,TGCGCCAGCAGTCATGGAGACAGGGTGAACACCGGGGAGCTGTTTTTT,CASSHGDRVNTGELFF
TRBJ2-4,TRBV28,-,-,TGTGCCGGATCGGGACTCGCCAAAAACATTCAGTACTTC,CAGSGLAKNIQYF
TRBJ2-7,TRBV7-9,-,TRBD2,TGTGCCAGCAGCTTGAGCGGGAGTAGGTCCGAGCAGTACTTC,CASSLSGSRSEQYF
TRBJ2-1,TRBV4-3,-,TRBD2,TGCGCCAGCAGCCGTGTCAGCGGGAGCTCCTACAATGAGCAGTTCTTC,CASSRVSGSSYNEQFF
TRBJ1-2,TRBV30,-,TRBD1,TGTGCCTGGAGTGTACCAGGGGGCGGCGGCTACACCTTC,CAWSVPGGGGYTF
TRBJ2-5,TRBV11-1,-,-,TGTGCCAGCAGCCGCGGGTCTATGGGGTTCCAAGAGACCCAGTACTTC,CASSRGSMGFQETQYF
TRBJ2-5,TRBV11-2,-,-,TGTGCCAGCAGCTCGACGTCCCTAGCAGCGGAGACCCAGTACTTC,CASSSTSLAAETQYF
TRBJ2-3,TRBV18,-,TRBD1,TGTGCCAGCTCACTAGGACAGGGGACAGATACGCAGTATTTT,CASSLGQGTDTQYF
TRBJ1-2,TRBV30,-,TRBD1,TGTGCCTGGGGGGGACAGGGGGACTCAAGTGGCTACACCTTC,CAWGGQGDSSGYTF
TRBJ1-3,TRBV29-1,once,-,TGCAGCGTCTCCGGGTGGGGGGTAGGAGGAAACACCATATATTTT,CSVSGWGVGGNTIYF
TRBJ2-2,TRBV7-2,-,TRBD2,TGTGCCAGCAGCGCCGGACTAGCGGCCGGGGAGCTGTTTTTT,CASSAGLAAGELFF
TRBJ2-7,TRBV25-1,-,-,TGTGCCAGCAGTGCATGGCAGGCACAGACCTCCTCCTACGAGCAGTACTTC,CASSAWQAQTSSYEQYF
TRBJ2-5,TRBV11-2,-,TRBD2,TGTGCCAGCAGCTTAGTAGGGGGGGCGGGAGGACAAGAGACCCAGTACTTC,CASSLVGGAGGQETQYF
TRBJ1-1,TRBV10-3,few,TRBD1,TGTGCCATCAGGTCCGACAGGGGTGGGACTGAAGCTTTCTTT,CAIRSDRGGTEAFF
TRBJ1-4,TRBV15,once,TRBD1,TGTGCCTCCCAACATACACAGGGGACGAATGAAAAACTGTTTTTT,CASQHTQGTNEKLFF
TRBJ1-1,TRBV29-1,-,-,TGCAGCTCCAACGGGGGGACACACACTGAAGCTTTCTTT,CSSNGGTHTEAFF
TRBJ1-6,TRBV9,-,-,TGTGCCAGCAGCGTTTTTGGGGCGAGTACGGATAATTCACCCCTCCACTTT,CASSVFGASTDNSPLHF
TRBJ1-5,TRBV6-1,few,TRBD1,TGTGCCAGCAGTGAACTTGACAGGGGGACGAATCAGCCCCAGCATTTT,CASSELDRGTNQPQHF
TRBJ2-3,TRBV6-5,once,-,TGTGCCACAGCACTCCAGGGGAAGGATACGCAGTATTTT,CATALQGKDTQYF
TRBJ2-1,TRBV5-4,once,-,TGTGCCAGCAGCTTGGCCACTAGTTCCTCCTACAATGAGCAGTTCTTC,CASSLATSSSYNEQFF
TRBJ1-3,TRBV5-1,-,-,TGCGCCAGCAGCTTGGGGCCCAGCTCTGGAAACACCATATATTTT,CASSLGPSSGNTIYF
TRBJ1-5,TRBV19,few,-,TGTGCCAGTAGTTTTCTCGGGATTAATCAGCCCCAGCATTTT,CASSFLGINQPQHF
TRBJ1-5,TRBV19,-,-,TGTGCCAGTACCGCCGGCCTCCCCGCCAGGCAGCCCCAGCATTTT,CASTAGLPARQPQHF
TRBJ2-2,TRBV29-1,-,-,TGCAGCGTTGTTAGGCAGGGATCGACCGGGGAGCTGTTTTTT,CSVVRQGSTGELFF
TRBJ2-3,TRBV5-1,-,TRBD2,TGCGCCAGCAGCAAGCTAGCGGGGGGTGCCACAGATACGCAGTATTTT,CASSKLAGGATDTQYF
TRBJ2-3,TRBV27,-,-,TGTGCCAGCAGTGCCCCGCGACAGGGCACAGATACGCAGTATTTT,CASSAPRQGTDTQYF